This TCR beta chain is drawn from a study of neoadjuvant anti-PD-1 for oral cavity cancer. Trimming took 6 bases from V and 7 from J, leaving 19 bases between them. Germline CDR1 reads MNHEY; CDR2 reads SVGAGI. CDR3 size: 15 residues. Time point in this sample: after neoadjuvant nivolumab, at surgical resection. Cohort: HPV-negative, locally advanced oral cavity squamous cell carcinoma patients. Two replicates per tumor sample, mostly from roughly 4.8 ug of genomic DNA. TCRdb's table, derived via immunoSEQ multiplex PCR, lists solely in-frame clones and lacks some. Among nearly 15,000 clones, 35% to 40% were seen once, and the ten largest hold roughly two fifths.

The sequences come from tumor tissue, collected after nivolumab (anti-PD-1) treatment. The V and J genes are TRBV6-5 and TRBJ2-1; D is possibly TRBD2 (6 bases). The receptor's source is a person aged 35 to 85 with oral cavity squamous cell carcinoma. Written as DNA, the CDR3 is TGTGCCAGCAGCTCGGGACTCCGACTCGGGAATGAGCAGTTCTTC. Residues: CASSSGLRLGNEQFF.